The entry that follows covers one T cell receptor beta chain sequence. Profiled with immunoSEQ multiplex PCR; TCRdb holds only in-frame clones, not every one. Of some 500,000 clones in the sample, roughly 90% were seen once. This entry is derived from a study of blood T cell repertoires in COVID-19. V was clipped by 5 bases and J by 9 bases, with 14 bases between them. The CDR3 spans 13 residues. The germline V gene has CDR1 MNHEY and CDR2 SVGAGI. The chain recombines TRBV6-5 with TRBJ2-1, with TRBD1 as a possible D gene (6 bases). This receptor was taken from a middle-aged woman who had recovered from COVID-19. Sequencing used PBMCs or T cells enriched from blood (not recorded which). The DNA for the CDR3 is TGTGCCAGCAGTAATTCACAGGGAACTGAGCAGTTCTTC. Translated, it gives CASSNSQGTEQFF.